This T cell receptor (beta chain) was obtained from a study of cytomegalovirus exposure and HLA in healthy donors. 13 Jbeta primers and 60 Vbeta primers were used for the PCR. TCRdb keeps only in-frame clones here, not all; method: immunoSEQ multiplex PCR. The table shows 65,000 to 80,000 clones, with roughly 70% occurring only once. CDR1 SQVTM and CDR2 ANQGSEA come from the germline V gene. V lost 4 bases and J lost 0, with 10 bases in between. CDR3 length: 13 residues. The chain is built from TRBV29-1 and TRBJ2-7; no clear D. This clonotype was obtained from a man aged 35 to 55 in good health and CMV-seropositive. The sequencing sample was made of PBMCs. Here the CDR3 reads CSVGGVSSYEQYF. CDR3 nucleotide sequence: TGCAGCGTTGGTGGAGTGAGCTCCTACGAGCAGTACTTC.